Listed below are T cell receptor beta chains from one sample, sequenced in a study of Graves' ophthalmopathy and Graves' hyperthyroidism. TCRdb processed the multiplex PCR reads anew with MiXCR; each CDR3 protein has one entry. The repertoire holds some 520,000 distinct CDR3 sequences, with approximately 15% as singletons. Material: blood. All receptors derive from a woman aged 30 to 39 with Graves' ophthalmopathy. Both conserved end residues are part of each CDR3. The order of the fields is clone size, J gene, D gene, V gene, CDR3 protein, CDR3 DNA. The D gene is left open where the match is weak. Part of the rows lack a size; the others show once, few, many or a class for expanded clones.

many	TRBJ1-5	.	TRBV6-5	CASRGTGGQPQHF	TGTGCCAGCAGGGGGACGGGGGGACAGCCCCAGCATTTT
many	TRBJ1-1	.	TRBV28	CASRPIRVLNTEAFF	TGTGCCAGCAGACCTATCAGGGTGCTGAACACTGAAGCTTTCTTT
many	TRBJ1-1	TRBD1	TRBV7-3	CASSSTGAYTEAFF	TGTGCCAGCAGCTCGACAGGGGCCTACACTGAAGCTTTCTTT
many	TRBJ1-3	.	TRBV5-1	CASSMDGGSGNTIYF	TGCGCCAGCAGCATGGACGGAGGCTCTGGAAACACCATATATTTT
many	TRBJ1-1	.	TRBV11-2	CASSLMSSPEAFF	TGTGCCAGCAGCTTAATGTCTTCCCCTGAAGCTTTCTTT
many	TRBJ2-7	TRBD1	TRBV18	CASSPTGTGFEEQYF	TGTGCCAGCTCACCAACCGGGACAGGGTTTGAAGAGCAGTACTTC
many	TRBJ1-2	.	TRBV12-3/TRBV12-4	CTSSPLIAERGYTF	TGTACCAGCAGTCCCCTTATTGCGGAGCGGGGCTACACCTTC
many	TRBJ2-7	.	TRBV4-1	CASSRTFFQGQSYEQYF	TGCGCCAGCAGCCGAACTTTTTTTCAGGGACAATCCTACGAGCAGTACTTC
many	TRBJ1-1	.	TRBV6-1	CASRSPHCCPGEAFF	TGTGCCAGCAGGTCCCCCCACTGTTGCCCAGGTGAAGCTTTCTTT
.	TRBJ1-1	.	TRBV6-1	CASIRTVDAFF	TGTGCCAGCATCCGGACAGTTGATGCTTTCTTT
.	TRBJ2-7	TRBD1	TRBV7-9	CASSFGTGYTYEQYF	TGTGCCAGCAGCTTCGGGACAGGGTATACGTACGAGCAGTACTTC
.	TRBJ1-2	TRBD1	TRBV29-1	CSVDGTGKPYGYTF	TGCAGCGTTGATGGGACAGGGAAGCCCTATGGCTACACCTTC
.	TRBJ2-7	.	TRBV12-5	CASGLSGAAYEQYF	TGTGCTAGTGGTTTGTCAGGAGCTGCCTACGAGCAGTACTTC
.	TRBJ2-5	.	TRBV4-1	CASSQGRGAGQETQYF	TGCGCCAGCAGCCAAGGTAGGGGGGCGGGGCAAGAGACCCAGTACTTC
.	TRBJ2-7	TRBD1	TRBV5-1	CASSLRDTRRGPPTLEQYF	TGCGCCAGCAGCCTTCGAGACACCCGAAGGGGGCCTCCTACCTTAGAGCAGTACTTC
many	TRBJ1-1	TRBD1	TRBV2	CASRDRATEAFF	TGTGCCAGCAGAGACAGGGCCACTGAAGCTTTCTTT
many	TRBJ2-7	TRBD1	TRBV6-4	CASGTIPGQVSTRYEQYF	TGTGCCAGCGGTACTATCCCGGGACAGGTCTCTACAAGGTACGAGCAGTACTTC
many	TRBJ1-5	.	TRBV5-1	CASSLSWVYSNQPQHF	TGCGCCAGCAGCTTGTCGTGGGTTTATAGCAATCAGCCCCAGCATTTT
many	TRBJ1-2	.	TRBV6-5	CASSYSEVPGRDGYTF	TGTGCCAGCAGTTACTCCGAGGTACCGGGGAGAGATGGCTACACCTTC
few	TRBJ2-2	TRBD2	TRBV11-2	CASSLGGSVLAGAGELFF	TGTGCCAGCAGCTTAGGGGGATCTGTACTAGCGGGAGCCGGGGAGCTGTTTTTT
many	TRBJ2-2	TRBD1	TRBV12-3/TRBV12-4	CASSSTWTGANTGELFF	TGTGCCAGCAGTTCGACTTGGACAGGAGCGAACACCGGGGAGCTGTTTTTT
few	TRBJ1-4	.	TRBV28	CASRPRGHNEKLFF	TGTGCCAGCAGACCCCGAGGGCATAATGAAAAACTGTTTTTT
.	TRBJ1-2	.	TRBV6-5	CTSSYSQGETLYGYTF	TGTACCAGCAGTTACTCTCAAGGCGAAACACTCTATGGCTACACCTTC
many	TRBJ1-1	.	TRBV7-8	CASSPHRGPRRNTEAFF	TGTGCCAGCAGCCCGCACCGGGGCCCGCGAAGGAACACTGAAGCTTTCTTT
few	TRBJ1-1	TRBD1	TRBV30	CAWRGDSTGAFF	TGTGCCTGGAGGGGGGACAGCACTGGAGCTTTCTTT
many	TRBJ2-7	.	TRBV5-1	CASSLLDRSYEQYF	TGCGCCAGCAGCTTGCTGGACCGATCCTACGAGCAGTACTTC
many	TRBJ1-1	.	TRBV27	CASSSAGLSNTEAFF	TGTGCCAGCAGTTCCGCAGGGCTTAGTAACACTGAAGCTTTCTTT
many	TRBJ1-1	.	TRBV19	CASSIRRAENTEAFF	TGTGCCAGTAGTATCCGAAGGGCAGAGAACACTGAAGCTTTCTTT
many	TRBJ1-1	.	TRBV7-8	CASSSTRGDTEAFF	TGTGCCAGCAGCTCCACCCGAGGGGACACTGAAGCTTTCTTT
many	TRBJ2-5	.	TRBV12-3/TRBV12-4	CASSSVGGLGTQYF	TGTGCCAGCAGTTCCGTAGGGGGTCTCGGGACCCAGTACTTC
many	TRBJ2-7	TRBD1	TRBV6-1	CASSEDRYISYEQYF	TGTGCCAGCAGCGAGGACAGGTACATTTCCTACGAGCAGTACTTC
many	TRBJ2-7	.	TRBV28	CASSIEAYEQYF	TGTGCCAGCAGTATCGAGGCCTACGAGCAGTACTTC
many	TRBJ1-2	.	TRBV30	CAWSAGIPYGYTF	TGTGCCTGGAGTGCCGGCATCCCCTATGGCTACACCTTC
.	TRBJ2-7	.	TRBV27	CASSLSGPAYEQYF	TGTGCCAGCAGTCTATCGGGGCCCGCCTACGAGCAGTACTTC
many	TRBJ1-6	.	TRBV6-1	CASSQTGYAFSPLHF	TGTGCCAGCAGTCAAACAGGCTACGCTTTTTCACCCCTCCACTTT
few	TRBJ2-7	TRBD1	TRBV11-2	CASSLDRGLNEQYF	TGTGCCAGCAGTTTGGACAGGGGGCTCAACGAGCAGTACTTC
many	TRBJ1-6	.	TRBV3-1	CASSLSWGSSYNSPLHF	TGTGCCAGCAGCCTATCGTGGGGGAGCTCCTATAATTCACCCCTCCACTTT
few	TRBJ1-1	TRBD1	TRBV11-2	CASHRQGAVEAFF	TGTGCCAGCCACAGACAGGGGGCGGTTGAAGCTTTCTTT
many	TRBJ1-1	TRBD1	TRBV19	CASTSPTQGRGTFF	TGTGCCAGTACCTCGCCCACACAGGGGAGAGGGACTTTCTTT
many	TRBJ2-7	.	TRBV7-9	CASSLELEQYF	TGTGCCAGCAGCTTAGAACTAGAGCAGTACTTC
.	TRBJ1-2	.	TRBV5-1	CASSLLGPSGLGYTF	TGCGCCAGCAGCTTGTTGGGACCTTCCGGTCTCGGCTACACCTTC
many	TRBJ1-1	.	TRBV28	CASLGSRPNTEAFF	TGTGCCAGCTTAGGGTCGAGGCCGAACACTGAAGCTTTCTTT
many	TRBJ2-2	TRBD2	TRBV6-2/TRBV6-3	CASSSLAGDAGELFF	TGTGCCAGCAGCAGTCTAGCGGGAGATGCCGGGGAGCTGTTTTTT
many	TRBJ1-1	TRBD1	TRBV28	CASSLGLQGAAFF	TGTGCCAGCAGTTTAGGATTACAGGGGGCGGCTTTCTTT
few	TRBJ1-5	TRBD1	TRBV2	CASTKDRDGNQPQHF	TGTGCCAGCACCAAAGACAGGGATGGCAATCAGCCCCAGCATTTT
many	TRBJ1-1	.	TRBV6-1	CASTLGPGTEAFF	TGTGCCAGCACCCTAGGACCGGGGACTGAAGCTTTCTTT
few	TRBJ1-2	TRBD1	TRBV5-1	CASSLDPGQGVGYTF	TGCGCCAGCAGCTTGGATCCGGGACAGGGGGTCGGCTACACCTTC
many	TRBJ1-5	TRBD1	TRBV6-1	CASSRQGGQPQHF	TGTGCCAGCAGTCGACAGGGGGGGCAGCCCCAGCATTTT